What follows are 20 T cell receptor beta chains derived from one specimen sequenced in a study of graft-versus-host responses after intestinal transplantation (dated by TCRdb to the early 2020s). These receptors' antigens are unknown. The time point label, read with the paper, signifies: cells obtained before transplantation from donor or recipient. The receptor library was made with the immunoSEQ multiplex PCR assay. Here the immuneACCESS table is served through TCRdb, limited to in-frame sequences with V and J called. Missing clones are a known gap in these copies; in checked studies unresolved V genes cover under half, and the rest lacks a known reason. This sample is represented by 100,000 to 120,000 clones; 80% to 95% of them were singletons. The top ten constitute about 0.54% of the sample. The sample consisted of unstimulated CD8+ T cells sorted from spleen or lymph node cells, taken before intestinal transplant. These receptors were collected from a human donor who received an intestinal transplant.

V gene TRBV6-5 combines with J gene TRBJ2-7; D is perhaps TRBD1 or TRBD2 (5 bases each). Between the trimmed V and J ends, which lost 0 bases and 4 bases, there was a span of 10 bases. Germline V CDR1 and CDR2: MNHEY, SVGAGI. The CDR3 is 14 amino acids. CDR3 sequence: CASSYSRGAYEQYF. The CDR3 DNA is TGTGCCAGCAGTTACTCGAGAGGGGCATACGAGCAGTACTTC.

This clone occurred once. This chain joins TRBV7-9 and TRBJ1-2, with D perhaps matching TRBD1 (5 bases). Germline loops: CDR1 SEHNR, CDR2 FQNEAQ (reference sequence). This CDR3 comprises 14 residues. Deletions cut 5 bases from V and 5 bases from J, with 15 bases between. DNA for the CDR3: TGTGCCAGCAGCCTTTACCGGGACGGTTATGGCTACACCTTC. Translating gives CASSLYRDGYGYTF.

This chain uses TRBV2 with TRBJ2-1; 10 nucleotides line up with TRBD2. The CDR3 spans 15 residues. Losses at the gene ends were 10 bases for V and 7 bases for J; bases not matched to a gene: 13. Germline loops: CDR1 SNHLY, CDR2 FYNNEI. The CDR3 region is CATRGSSGSINEQFF. As DNA, the CDR3 is TGTGCCACCCGCGGATCTAGCGGGAGTATTAATGAGCAGTTCTTC. The entire variable domain, with the rest obtained from reference TRBV2 and TRBJ2-1, is as follows: EPEVTQTPSHQVTQMGQEVILRCVPISNHLYFYWYRQILGQKVEFLVSFYNNEISEKSEIFDDQFSVERPDGSNFTLKIRSTKLEDSAMYFCATRGSSGSINEQFFGPGTRLTVL.

The chain uses TRBV5-8 and TRBJ2-1; TRBD2 aligns across 9 bases. This CDR3 region has 18 residues. Germline CDR1 is SGHTS and CDR2 is YDEGEE. After removal of 2 bases from V and 9 bases from J, the junction contained 18 bases not matched to a gene. CDR3 nucleotides: TGTGCCAGCAGCTTCGGCCTAGGTTTGCGGGAGGGCCAAGGTGAGCAGTTCTTC. Protein sequence: CASSFGLGLREGQGEQFF.

The chain is built from TRBV5-1 and TRBJ2-3; TRBD2 matches 8 bases. After removal of 2 bases from V and 1 base from J, the junction contained 3 bases not matched to a gene. CDR3 length: 15 amino acids. CDR1 is SGHRS and CDR2 is YFSETQ in the germline V gene. The CDR3: CASSLAGARTDTQYF. The DNA of the CDR3 is TGCGCCAGCAGCTTAGCGGGAGCTCGCACAGATACGCAGTATTTT.

This chain uses TRBV4-1 with TRBJ1-1; the D is unclear. Germline CDR1 reads MGHRA; CDR2 reads YSYEKL. V lost 1 base and J 1 base, leaving 7 bases between the germline ends. The CDR3 has 14 amino acids. Written as DNA, the CDR3 is TGCGCCAGCAGCCAAGTGGCGGGGAACACTGAAGCTTTCTTT. Amino acids: CASSQVAGNTEAFF.

The chain links TRBV7-9 to TRBJ2-5; 10 nucleotides agree with TRBD1. J was trimmed by 4 bases and V by 4 bases; bases with no gene match: 6. Germline V CDR1 and CDR2: SEHNR, FQNEAQ (reference sequence). This CDR3 is built from 15 residues. The CDR3 protein is CASSSGTGASETQYF. The CDR3, as DNA: TGTGCCAGCAGCTCAGGGACAGGGGCATCAGAGACCCAGTACTTC.

The V and J genes are TRBV9 and TRBJ2-5; possibly TRBD2 for D (7 bases). The CDR3 totals 15 residues. Germline V CDR1 and CDR2: SGDLS, YYNGEE. The V and J ends lost 4 bases and 5 bases respectively, with 18 bases between them. In nucleotides, the CDR3 is TGTGCCAGCAGCCGACTAGGGGGGGTCGGGGAGACCCAGTACTTC. Translated: CASSRLGGVGETQYF. Combining the CDR3 with reference TRBV9 and TRBJ2-5 gives the whole variable domain DSGVTQTPKHLITATGQRVTLRCSPRSGDLSVYWYQQSLDQGLQFLIQYYNGEERAKGNILERFSAQQFPDLHSELNLSSLELGDSALYFCASSRLGGVGETQYFGPGTRLLVL.

The chain links TRBV7-9 to TRBJ2-1; D is possibly TRBD1 or TRBD2 (5 bases each). The V gene's germline CDR1 is SEHNR and CDR2 FQNEAQ (reference sequence). The CDR3 is 15 residues long. The V end was cut by 6 bases, the J end by 9 bases, with 21 bases between. The CDR3 bases are TGTGCCAGCAGGCAAACCGGGACCCTAAGCGGTGAGCAGTTCTTC. Its translation is CASRQTGTLSGEQFF.

The V gene is TRBV9, the J gene TRBJ1-5; D unclear. Germline-derived CDR1 and CDR2 are SGDLS and YYNGEE. Trimming took 0 bases from V and 6 from J, leaving 7 bases between them. CDR3 size: 13 residues. The CDR3 nucleotides are TGTGCCAGCAGCGTAGGAGGTGGTCAGCCCCAGCATTTT. Translated, it gives CASSVGGGQPQHF.

V gene TRBV9 combines with J gene TRBJ1-2, with 9 bases aligning to TRBD1. The V gene's germline CDR1 is SGDLS and CDR2 YYNGEE. CDR3 size: 16 residues. V lost 0 bases to trimming and J lost 6 bases; unmatched junction nucleotides: 9. CDR3 nucleotide sequence: TGTGCCAGCAGCGTAGAGGGGACAGGGATGTTGCATGGCTACACCTTC. Translated: CASSVEGTGMLHGYTF.

The rearrangement uses TRBV2 and TRBJ2-1; unclear D gene. V was pared by 2 bases and J by 4 bases, with 12 bases between. The germline gives CDR1 SNHLY, CDR2 FYNNEI. This CDR3 has 15 amino acids. DNA of the CDR3: TGTGCCAGCAGTGAAAGAAGTACCCATTACAATGAGCAGTTCTTC. Translated: CASSERSTHYNEQFF.

Concerning this clone itself: Other nucleotide sequences from this sample produce the same CDR3. The chain is built from TRBV6-6 and TRBJ2-1; the match to TRBD2 covers 10 bases. J lost 5 bases, V lost 0 bases, and 4 bases had no gene match. Germline V gene data show CDR1 as MNHNY and CDR2 as SVGAGI (reference sequence). The CDR3 contains 16 residues. This chain's CDR3 is CASSYSIGLADNEQFF. Here the CDR3 DNA reads TGTGCCAGCAGTTACTCGATCGGACTAGCGGACAATGAGCAGTTCTTC.

The chain combines TRBV2 with TRBJ2-7; no definite D call. This CDR3 comprises 14 residues. The V and J ends lost 7 bases and 6 bases respectively, with 19 bases between them. Germline V CDR1 and CDR2: SNHLY, FYNNEI. In DNA, the CDR3 is TGTGCCAGCACCTCAAATGTAGGGTTCTCCGAGCAGTACTTC. Encoded protein: CASTSNVGFSEQYF.

V and J are TRBV19 and TRBJ1-3; 10 bases line up with TRBD1. V lost 3 bases, J lost 3 bases, and 8 bases stayed unmatched. CDR1 and CDR2 (germline): LNHDA, SQIVND (reference sequence). The CDR3 is made up of 17 amino acids. The CDR3 loop reads CASSIGRGQGLGNTIYF. The DNA of the CDR3 is TGTGCCAGTAGTATTGGTCGGGGACAGGGGCTTGGAAACACCATATATTTT.

The CDR3 nucleotides are TGTGCCAGTAGTTTACTGTCTGATTATCAGCCCCAGCATTTT. It is translated as CASSLLSDYQPQHF. This rearrangement joins TRBV19 to TRBJ1-5; unclear D gene. CDR1 LNHDA and CDR2 SQIVND come from the germline V gene (reference sequence). The CDR3 contains 14 residues. Deletions cut 5 bases from V and 5 bases from J, with 13 bases between.

This chain connects TRBV5-1 to TRBJ2-1, with TRBD2 as a possible D gene (5 bases). The CDR3 contains 10 residues. Trimming took off 7 bases at V and 10 bases at J, with 9 bases between the two ends. Germline V gene lookup returns CDR1 SGHRS and CDR2 YFSETQ. This CDR3 is CASGLGEQFF. DNA of the CDR3: TGCGCCAGCGGACTCGGGGAGCAGTTCTTC.

This clone was recorded only once. J is TRBJ2-7 and V is TRBV27; D may be TRBD2 (6 bases). The CDR3 is 14 residues long. Trimming removed 0 bases from V and 3 bases from J, with 9 bases in between. The germline V gene encodes CDR1 MNHEY and CDR2 SMNVEV (reference sequence). The CDR3 coding sequence is TGTGCCAGCAGTTTATCATGGCGGGGCTACGAGCAGTACTTC. This encodes CASSLSWRGYEQYF.

In its sample, this clone was seen once. The chain recombines TRBV2 with TRBJ2-1; 14 bases are shared with TRBD2. Trimming took 6 bases from V and 7 from J; bases not matched to a gene: 5. CDR3 size: 15 residues. CDR1 and CDR2 from the germline V gene are SNHLY and FYNNEI. Here the CDR3 reads CASRTGTSGSNEQFF. In DNA form, the CDR3 reads TGTGCCAGCAGAACCGGGACTAGCGGGAGTAATGAGCAGTTCTTC.

This clone was observed once. The CDR3, as DNA: TGTGCCAGCAGCCCTCTCGGGGGGGGAGCCTACAATGAGCAGTTCTTC. This encodes CASSPLGGGAYNEQFF. The chain employs TRBV9 and TRBJ2-1, with 8 bases that match TRBD2. With 4 bases clipped from V and 2 bases from J, the junction kept 8 bases outside the gene matches. Looked up from germline, CDR1 is SGDLS and CDR2 is YYNGEE. There are 16 residues in the CDR3.